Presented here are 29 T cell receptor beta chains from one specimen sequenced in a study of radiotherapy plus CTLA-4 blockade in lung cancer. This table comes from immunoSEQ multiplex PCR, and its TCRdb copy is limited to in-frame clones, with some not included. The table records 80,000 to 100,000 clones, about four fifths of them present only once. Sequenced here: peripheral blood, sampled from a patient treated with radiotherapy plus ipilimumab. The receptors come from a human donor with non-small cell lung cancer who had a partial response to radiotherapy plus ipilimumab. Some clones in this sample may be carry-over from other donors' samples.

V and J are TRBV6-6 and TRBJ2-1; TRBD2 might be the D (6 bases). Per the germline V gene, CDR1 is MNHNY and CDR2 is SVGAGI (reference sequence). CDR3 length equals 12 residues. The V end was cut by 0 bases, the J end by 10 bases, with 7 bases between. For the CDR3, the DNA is TGTGCCAGCAGTTACTCGGAGGGGGAGCAGTTCTTC. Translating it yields CASSYSEGEQFF.

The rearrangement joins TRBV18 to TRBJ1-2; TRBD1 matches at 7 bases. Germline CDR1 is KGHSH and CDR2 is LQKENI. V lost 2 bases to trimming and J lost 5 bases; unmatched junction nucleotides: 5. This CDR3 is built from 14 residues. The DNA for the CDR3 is TGTGCCAGCTCACCATCGGAGACAGGGTATGGCTACACCTTC. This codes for CASSPSETGYGYTF.

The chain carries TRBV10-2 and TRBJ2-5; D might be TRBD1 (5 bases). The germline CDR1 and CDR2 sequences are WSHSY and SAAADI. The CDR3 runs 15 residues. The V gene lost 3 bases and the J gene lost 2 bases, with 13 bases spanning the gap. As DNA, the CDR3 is TGCGCCAGCAGTGATACATCAGGGTCTCAAGAGACCCAGTACTTC. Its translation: CASSDTSGSQETQYF.

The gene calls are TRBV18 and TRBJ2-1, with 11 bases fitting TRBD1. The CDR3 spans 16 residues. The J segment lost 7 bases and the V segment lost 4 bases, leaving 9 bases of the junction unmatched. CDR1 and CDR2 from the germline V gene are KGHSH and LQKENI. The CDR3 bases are TGTGCCAGCTCACGCCTCGCGGGACAGGGGGAGAATGAGCAGTTCTTC. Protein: CASSRLAGQGENEQFF.

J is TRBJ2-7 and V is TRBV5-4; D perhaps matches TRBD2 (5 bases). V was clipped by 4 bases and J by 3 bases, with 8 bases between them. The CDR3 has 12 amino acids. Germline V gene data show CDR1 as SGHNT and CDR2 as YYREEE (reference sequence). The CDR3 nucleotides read TGTGCCAGCAGCGTCCGGGACTACGAGCAGTACTTC. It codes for CASSVRDYEQYF.

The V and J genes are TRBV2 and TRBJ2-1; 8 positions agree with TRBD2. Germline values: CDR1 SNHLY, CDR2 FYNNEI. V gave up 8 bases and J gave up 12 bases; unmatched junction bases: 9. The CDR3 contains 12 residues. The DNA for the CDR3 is TGTGCCAGCTTATATACCGGGACTAGGCAGTTCTTC. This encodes CASLYTGTRQFF. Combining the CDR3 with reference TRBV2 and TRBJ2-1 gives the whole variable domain EPEVTQTPSHQVTQMGQEVILRCVPISNHLYFYWYRQILGQKVEFLVSFYNNEISEKSEIFDDQFSVERPDGSNFTLKIRSTKLEDSAMYFCASLYTGTRQFFGPGTRLTVL.

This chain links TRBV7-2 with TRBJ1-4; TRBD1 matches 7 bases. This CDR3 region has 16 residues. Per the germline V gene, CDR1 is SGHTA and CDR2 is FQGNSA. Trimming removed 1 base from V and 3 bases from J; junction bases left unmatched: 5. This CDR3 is CASSLVGGASNEKLFF. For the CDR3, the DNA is TGTGCCAGCAGCTTAGTAGGGGGCGCGTCTAATGAAAAACTGTTTTTT.

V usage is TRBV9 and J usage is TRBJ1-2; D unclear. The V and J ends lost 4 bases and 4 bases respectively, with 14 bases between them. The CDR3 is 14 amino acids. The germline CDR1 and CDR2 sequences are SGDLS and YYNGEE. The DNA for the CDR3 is TGTGCCAGCAGCACCCTGGAGGGCCCCTATGGCTACACCTTC. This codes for CASSTLEGPYGYTF.

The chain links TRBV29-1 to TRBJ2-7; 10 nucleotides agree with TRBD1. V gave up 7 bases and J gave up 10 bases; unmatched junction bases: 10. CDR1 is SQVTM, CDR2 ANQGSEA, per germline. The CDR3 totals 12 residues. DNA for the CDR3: TGCAGCGCCCGGGACAGGGGTTACACTCAGTACTTC. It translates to CSARDRGYTQYF.

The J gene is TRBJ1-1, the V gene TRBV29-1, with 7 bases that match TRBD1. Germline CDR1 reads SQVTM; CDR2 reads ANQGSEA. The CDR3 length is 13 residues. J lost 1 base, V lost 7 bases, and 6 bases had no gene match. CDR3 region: CSARTGKNTEAFF. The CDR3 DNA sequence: TGCAGCGCCAGGACAGGCAAGAACACTGAAGCTTTCTTT. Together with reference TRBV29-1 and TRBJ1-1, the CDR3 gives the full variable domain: SAVISQKPSRDICQRGTSLTIQCQVDSQVTMMFWYRQQPGQSLTLIATANQGSEATYESGFVIDKFPISRPNLTFSTLTVSNMSPEDSSIYLCSARTGKNTEAFFGQGTRLTVV.

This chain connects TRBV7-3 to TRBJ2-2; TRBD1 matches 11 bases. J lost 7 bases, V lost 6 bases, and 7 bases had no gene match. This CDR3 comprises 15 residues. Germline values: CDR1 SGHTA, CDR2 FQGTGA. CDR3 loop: CASSWTGGQGGELFF. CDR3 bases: TGTGCCAGCAGTTGGACAGGGGGCCAAGGCGGGGAGCTGTTTTTT.

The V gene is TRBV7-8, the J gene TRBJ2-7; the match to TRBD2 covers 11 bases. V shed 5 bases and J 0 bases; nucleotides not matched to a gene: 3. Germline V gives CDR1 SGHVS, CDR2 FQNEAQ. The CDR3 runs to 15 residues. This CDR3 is CASSRTSGGSYEQYF. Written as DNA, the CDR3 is TGTGCCAGCAGCCGCACTAGCGGGGGCTCCTACGAGCAGTACTTC.

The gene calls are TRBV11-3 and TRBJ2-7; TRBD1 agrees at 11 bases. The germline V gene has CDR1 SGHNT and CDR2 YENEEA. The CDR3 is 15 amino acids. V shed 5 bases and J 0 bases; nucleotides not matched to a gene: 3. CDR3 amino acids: CASSPGTGGSYEQYF. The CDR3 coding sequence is TGTGCCAGCAGCCCCGGGACAGGGGGCTCCTACGAGCAGTACTTC.

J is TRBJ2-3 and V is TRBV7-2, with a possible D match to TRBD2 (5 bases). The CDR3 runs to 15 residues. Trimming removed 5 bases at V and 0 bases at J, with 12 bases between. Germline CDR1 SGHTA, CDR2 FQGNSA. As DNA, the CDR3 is TGTGCCAGCAGCCGGAGCCCGGGGAGCACAGATACGCAGTATTTT. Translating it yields CASSRSPGSTDTQYF.

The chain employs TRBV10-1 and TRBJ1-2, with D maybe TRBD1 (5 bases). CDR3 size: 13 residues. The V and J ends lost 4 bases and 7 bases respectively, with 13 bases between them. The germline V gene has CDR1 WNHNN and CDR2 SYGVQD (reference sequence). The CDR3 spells CASSASGSSGYTF. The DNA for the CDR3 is TGCGCCAGCAGTGCATCAGGGTCAAGTGGCTACACCTTC.

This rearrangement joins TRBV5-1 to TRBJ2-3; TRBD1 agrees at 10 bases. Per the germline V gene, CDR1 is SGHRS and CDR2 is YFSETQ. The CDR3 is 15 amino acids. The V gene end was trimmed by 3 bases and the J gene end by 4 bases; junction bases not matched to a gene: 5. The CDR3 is CASSSGTGAADTQYF. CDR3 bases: TGCGCCAGCAGCTCCGGGACAGGGGCGGCAGATACGCAGTATTTT.

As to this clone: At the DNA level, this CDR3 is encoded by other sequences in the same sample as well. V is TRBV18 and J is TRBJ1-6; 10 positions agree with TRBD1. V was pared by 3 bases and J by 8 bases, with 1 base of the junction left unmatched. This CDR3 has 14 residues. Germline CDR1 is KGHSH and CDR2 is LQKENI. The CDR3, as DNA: TGTGCCAGCTCACCTGGACAGGGGGATTCACCCCTCCACTTT. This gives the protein CASSPGQGDSPLHF.

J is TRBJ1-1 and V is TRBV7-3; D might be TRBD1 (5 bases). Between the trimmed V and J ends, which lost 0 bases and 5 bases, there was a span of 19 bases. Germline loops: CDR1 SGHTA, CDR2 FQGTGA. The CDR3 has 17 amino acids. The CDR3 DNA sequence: TGTGCCAGCAGCTTAACATTGGGCAGGGCGGGGCGTACTGAAGCTTTCTTT. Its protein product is CASSLTLGRAGRTEAFF. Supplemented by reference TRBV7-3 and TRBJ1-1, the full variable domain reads GAGVSQTPSNKVTEKGKYVELRCDPISGHTALYWYRQSLGQGPEFLIYFQGTGAADDSGLPNDRFFAVRPEGSVSTLKIQRTERGDSAVYLCASSLTLGRAGRTEAFFGQGTRLTVV.

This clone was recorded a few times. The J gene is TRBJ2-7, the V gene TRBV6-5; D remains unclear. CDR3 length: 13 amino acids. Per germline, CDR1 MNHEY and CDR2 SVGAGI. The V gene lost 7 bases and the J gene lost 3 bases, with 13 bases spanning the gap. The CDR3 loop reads CASTPGPHYEQYF. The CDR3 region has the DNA TGTGCCAGCACCCCGGGTCCCCACTACGAGCAGTACTTC.

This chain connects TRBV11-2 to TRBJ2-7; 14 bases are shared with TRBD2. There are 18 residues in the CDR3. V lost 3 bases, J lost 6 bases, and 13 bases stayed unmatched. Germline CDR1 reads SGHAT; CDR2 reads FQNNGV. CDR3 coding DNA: TGTGCCAGCAGCTTCAGGGGACTAGCGGGAGCGGGCCGGGGCGAGCAGTACTTC. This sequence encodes CASSFRGLAGAGRGEQYF.

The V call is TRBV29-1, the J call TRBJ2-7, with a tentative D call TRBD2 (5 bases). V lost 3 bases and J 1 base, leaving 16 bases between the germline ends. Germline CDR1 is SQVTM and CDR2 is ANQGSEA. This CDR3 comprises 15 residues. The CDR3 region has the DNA TGCAGCGTTGATGTGGAGGCAGGCCTTTCCTACGAGCAGTACTTC. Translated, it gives CSVDVEAGLSYEQYF.

Here the CDR3 reads CASSFQGAGEQFF. CDR3 bases: TGTGCCAGCAGCTTTCAAGGGGCCGGTGAGCAGTTCTTC. This chain uses TRBV11-2 with TRBJ2-1, with D perhaps matching TRBD1 (5 bases). The CDR3 runs to 13 residues. CDR1 and CDR2 (germline): SGHAT, FQNNGV. The V gene lost 3 bases and the J gene lost 9 bases, with 12 bases spanning the gap.

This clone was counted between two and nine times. The CDR3 reads CASSERSTGGLRKNIQYF. The DNA for the CDR3 is TGTGCCAGCAGTGAAAGGTCCACTGGGGGGTTGCGCAAAAACATTCAGTACTTC. The gene calls are TRBV6-1 and TRBJ2-4, with TRBD2 as a possible D gene (6 bases). CDR1 is MNHNS, CDR2 SASEGT, per germline. The CDR3 has 18 amino acids. Trimming shortened V by 2 bases and J by 3 bases, and 20 bases separated the two germline ends.

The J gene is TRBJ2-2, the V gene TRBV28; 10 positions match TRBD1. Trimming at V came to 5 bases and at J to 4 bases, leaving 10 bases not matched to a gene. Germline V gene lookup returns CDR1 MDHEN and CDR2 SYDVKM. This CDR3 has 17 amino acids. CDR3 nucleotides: TGTGCCAGCAGTCTTAACCGGGGACAGGGGCCCACCGGGGAGCTGTTTTTT. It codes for CASSLNRGQGPTGELFF.

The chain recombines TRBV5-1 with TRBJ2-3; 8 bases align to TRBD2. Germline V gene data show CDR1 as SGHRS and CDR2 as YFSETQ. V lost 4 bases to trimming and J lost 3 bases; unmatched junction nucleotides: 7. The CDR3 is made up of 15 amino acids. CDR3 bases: TGCGCCAGCAGCCCTGCCGAGCGGGAGACAGATACGCAGTATTTT. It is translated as CASSPAERETDTQYF.

CDR3 region: CASSPAGGYEQYF. CDR3 coding DNA: TGTGCCAGCTCACCGGCGGGAGGCTACGAGCAGTACTTC. The chain joins TRBV18 to TRBJ2-7, with 8 bases that match TRBD2. V dropped 3 bases and J dropped 3; count of bases not matched to a gene: 1. The CDR3 extends over 13 amino acids. The germline CDR1 and CDR2 sequences are KGHSH and LQKENI.

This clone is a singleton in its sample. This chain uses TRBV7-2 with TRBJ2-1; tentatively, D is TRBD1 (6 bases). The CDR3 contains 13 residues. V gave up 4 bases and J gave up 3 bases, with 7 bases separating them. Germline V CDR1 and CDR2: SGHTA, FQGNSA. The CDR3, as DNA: TGTGCCAGCAGCTGGACAGTCTACAATGAGCAGTTCTTC. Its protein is CASSWTVYNEQFF. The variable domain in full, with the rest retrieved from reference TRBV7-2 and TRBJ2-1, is GAGVSQSPSNKVTEKGKDVELRCDPISGHTALYWYRQSLGQGLEFLIYFQGNSAPDKSGLPSDRFSAERTGGSVSTLTIQRTQQEDSAVYLCASSWTVYNEQFFGPGTRLTVL.

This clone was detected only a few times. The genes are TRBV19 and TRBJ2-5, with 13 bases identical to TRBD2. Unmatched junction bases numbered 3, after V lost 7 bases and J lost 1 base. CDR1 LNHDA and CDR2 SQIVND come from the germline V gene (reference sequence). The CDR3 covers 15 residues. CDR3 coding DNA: TGTGCCAGTACCAGGACTAGCGGGGGCCAAGAGACCCAGTACTTC. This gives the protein CASTRTSGGQETQYF.

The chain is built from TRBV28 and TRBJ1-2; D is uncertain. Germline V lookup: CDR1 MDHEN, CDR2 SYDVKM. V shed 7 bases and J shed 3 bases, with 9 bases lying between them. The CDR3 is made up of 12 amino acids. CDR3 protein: CASKGSDYGYTF. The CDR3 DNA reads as TGTGCCAGCAAGGGTAGCGACTATGGCTACACCTTC.